The 15 T cell receptor beta chains in this list originate from one sample, sequenced in a study of cytomegalovirus exposure and HLA in healthy donors. With 60 Vbeta and 13 Jbeta primers, the PCR was carried out. The table came from immunoSEQ multiplex PCR; TCRdb's copy has only in-frame clones and leaves some out. The sample includes fewer than 90,000 clones, about 80% of them seen just once. The sequenced sample was PBMCs. These receptors all come from a female donor in good health and CMV-seronegative.

This chain uses TRBV7-2 with TRBJ2-3; D not certain. CDR3 size: 13 residues. Germline CDR1 SGHTA, CDR2 FQGNSA. The V end lost 7 bases, the J end lost 4 bases, and 12 bases lay between the germline ends. Here the CDR3 reads CASMLAGSDTQYF. CDR3 nucleotide sequence: TGTGCCAGCATGCTCGCCGGTTCAGATACGCAGTATTTT.

The chain is built from TRBV7-6 and TRBJ2-2; D is unresolved. The germline CDR1 and CDR2 sequences are SGHVS and FNYEAQ. The CDR3 is 15 amino acids. The V and J ends lost 1 base and 0 bases respectively, with 6 bases between them. The CDR3 loop reads CASSLGLPNTGELFF. The DNA for the CDR3 is TGTGCCAGCAGCTTAGGGCTTCCGAACACCGGGGAGCTGTTTTTT.

This clone was picked up one time. The rearrangement joins TRBV19 to TRBJ2-7; D ambiguous. CDR1 and CDR2 from the germline V gene are LNHDA and SQIVND (reference sequence). There are 15 residues in the CDR3. Trimming took 4 bases from V and 0 from J, leaving 13 bases between them. CDR3 sequence reads: CASSSRPWSSYEQYF. The CDR3 DNA reads TGTGCCAGTAGTAGCCGACCGTGGAGCTCCTACGAGCAGTACTTC. The full variable domain, its missing parts supplied by reference TRBV19 and TRBJ2-7, is DGGITQSPKYLFRKEGQNVTLSCEQNLNHDAMYWYRQDPGQGLRLIYYSQIVNDFQKGDIAEGYSVSREKKESFPLTVTSAQKNPTAFYLCASSSRPWSSYEQYFGPGTRLTVT.

The rearrangement uses TRBV20-1 and TRBJ2-2; TRBD1 might be the D (5 bases). V gave up 6 bases and J gave up 7 bases, with 9 bases separating them. This CDR3 has 11 amino acids. CDR1 is DFQATT and CDR2 is SNEGSKA in the germline V gene (reference sequence). Here the CDR3 reads CSAPGIGELFF. For the CDR3, the DNA is TGCAGTGCACCAGGGATCGGGGAGCTGTTTTTT.

This clone came up once. The chain has TRBV13 and TRBJ2-7; D may be TRBD1 (5 bases). Trimming shortened V by 5 bases and J by 7 bases, and 15 bases separated the two germline ends. The CDR3 contains 13 residues. The germline V gene has CDR1 PRHDT and CDR2 FYEKMQ (reference sequence). CDR3 bases: TGTGCCAGCAGCCCCCACCAGGGTAGAGAGCAGTACTTC. It encodes CASSPHQGREQYF.

This clone was seen just once. The chain is built from TRBV6-1 and TRBJ2-3; 11 bases agree with TRBD2. J lost 8 bases, V lost 8 bases, and 6 bases had no gene match. CDR1 is MNHNS and CDR2 is SASEGT in the germline V gene. This CDR3 spans 13 amino acids. Here the CDR3 DNA reads TGTGCCAGCCATATAGCGGGAGGGAGTACGCAGTATTTT. Amino acids: CASHIAGGSTQYF.

V and J are TRBV10-3 and TRBJ1-1; 7 bases agree with TRBD1. The germline CDR1 and CDR2 sequences are ENHRY and SYGVKD. V was pared by 7 bases and J by 2 bases, with 4 bases of the junction left unmatched. This CDR3 spans 13 amino acids. DNA for the CDR3: TGTGCCATCACCCGGGACAGCAACACTGAAGCTTTCTTT. It codes for CAITRDSNTEAFF.

The V and J genes are TRBV28 and TRBJ1-5; 7 nucleotides align to TRBD1. This CDR3 has 14 residues. Looked up from germline, CDR1 is MDHEN and CDR2 is SYDVKM. V trimming: 5 bases; J trimming: 5 bases; junction bases outside the gene matches: 6. CDR3 nucleotides: TGTGCCAGCAGTCCCGGACAGGACGATCAGCCCCAGCATTTT. The encoded protein is CASSPGQDDQPQHF.

The V call is TRBV28, the J call TRBJ1-5, with 8 bases that match TRBD1. This CDR3 has 14 amino acids. Germline CDR1 is MDHEN and CDR2 is SYDVKM. Losses at the gene ends were 6 bases for V and 2 bases for J; bases not matched to a gene: 3. As DNA, the CDR3 is TGTGCCAGCAGCCAGGGACAGGGCAATCAGCCCCAGCATTTT. It codes for CASSQGQGNQPQHF.

The chain has TRBV2 and TRBJ2-5, with a possible D match to TRBD2 (6 bases). Germline V lookup: CDR1 SNHLY, CDR2 FYNNEI. Trimming took 3 bases from V and 5 from J, leaving 7 bases between them. The CDR3 contains 12 residues. The CDR3 spells CASSDRGETQYF. The CDR3 DNA is TGTGCCAGCAGTGATCGGGGGGAGACCCAGTACTTC.

This chain links TRBV4-2 with TRBJ2-7, with 8 bases lining up with TRBD2. The CDR3 is 15 amino acids. J was trimmed by 2 bases and V by 1 base; bases with no gene match: 4. Germline CDR1 LGHNA, CDR2 YNFKEQ. The CDR3 protein is CASSQGREVTYEQYF. CDR3 bases: TGTGCCAGCAGCCAAGGGCGGGAGGTGACCTACGAGCAGTACTTC.

The V and J genes are TRBV28 and TRBJ2-3; 10 bases agree with TRBD2. After removal of 6 bases from V and 3 bases from J, the junction contained 12 bases not matched to a gene. The CDR3 length is 17 residues. Germline assignment: CDR1 MDHEN and CDR2 SYDVKM. The DNA of the CDR3 is TGTGCCAGCAGCACTTATGGGGCTAGCGGGAGTACAGATACGCAGTATTTT. This encodes CASSTYGASGSTDTQYF.

V is TRBV2 and J is TRBJ2-7; D is perhaps TRBD1 (6 bases). The CDR3 has 12 amino acids. The germline V and J ends were trimmed by 5 bases and 6 bases, with 11 bases remaining between them. The germline gives CDR1 SNHLY, CDR2 FYNNEI. In nucleotides, the CDR3 is TGTGCCAGCAGTCCACAGGGAACCGAGCAGTACTTC. Translation gives CASSPQGTEQYF.

The J gene is TRBJ2-1, the V gene TRBV7-9, with unresolved D. Germline assignment: CDR1 SEHNR and CDR2 FQNEAQ (reference sequence). The CDR3 spans 14 residues. V lost 1 base and J lost 5, with 9 bases in between. CDR3 sequence: CASSLGAANNEQFF. CDR3 nucleotides: TGTGCCAGCAGCTTAGGGGCCGCCAACAATGAGCAGTTCTTC.

CDR3: CASSQYERAYNEQFF. The DNA of the CDR3 is TGCGCCAGCAGCCAATACGAGCGGGCCTACAATGAGCAGTTCTTC. The V gene is TRBV4-1, the J gene TRBJ2-1; the D gene is possibly TRBD2 (6 bases). The germline CDR1 and CDR2 sequences are MGHRA and YSYEKL. This CDR3 contains 15 residues. The V end was cut by 2 bases, the J end by 2 bases, with 10 bases between.